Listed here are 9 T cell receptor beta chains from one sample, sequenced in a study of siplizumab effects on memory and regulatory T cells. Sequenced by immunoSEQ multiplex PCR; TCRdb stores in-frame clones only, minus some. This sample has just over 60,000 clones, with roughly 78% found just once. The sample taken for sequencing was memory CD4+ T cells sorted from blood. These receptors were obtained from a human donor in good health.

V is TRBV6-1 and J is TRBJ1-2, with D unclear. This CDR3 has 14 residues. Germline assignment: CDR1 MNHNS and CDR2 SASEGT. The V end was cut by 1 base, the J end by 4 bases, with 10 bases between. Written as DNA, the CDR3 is TGTGCCAGCAGTGAAGGCATACAGCCCTATGGCTACACCTTC. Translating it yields CASSEGIQPYGYTF.

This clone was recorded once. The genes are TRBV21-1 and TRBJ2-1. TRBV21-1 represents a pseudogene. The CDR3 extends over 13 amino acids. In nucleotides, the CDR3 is TGTGCCAGCAGCGCCCAGTCGAGGGGTGAGCAGTTCTTC. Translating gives CASSAQSRGEQFF.

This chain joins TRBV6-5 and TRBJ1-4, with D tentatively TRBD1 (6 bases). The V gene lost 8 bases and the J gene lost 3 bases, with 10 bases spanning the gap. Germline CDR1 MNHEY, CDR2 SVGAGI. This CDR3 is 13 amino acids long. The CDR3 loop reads CASSRGPNEKLFF. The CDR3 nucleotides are TGTGCCAGCTCCAGGGGCCCTAATGAAAAACTGTTTTTT.

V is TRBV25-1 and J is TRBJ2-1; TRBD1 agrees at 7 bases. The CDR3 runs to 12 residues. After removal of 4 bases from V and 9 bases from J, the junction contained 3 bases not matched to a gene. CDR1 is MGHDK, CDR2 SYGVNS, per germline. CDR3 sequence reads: CASSAPGGEQFF. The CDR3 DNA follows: TGTGCCAGCAGTGCCCCAGGGGGTGAGCAGTTCTTC.

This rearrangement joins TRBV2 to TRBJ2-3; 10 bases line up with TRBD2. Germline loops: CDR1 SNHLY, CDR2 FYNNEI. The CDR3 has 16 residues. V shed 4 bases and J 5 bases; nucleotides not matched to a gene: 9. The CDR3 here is CASSGSSGGYGDTQYF. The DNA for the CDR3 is TGTGCCAGCAGTGGAAGTAGCGGGGGGTACGGAGATACGCAGTATTTT.

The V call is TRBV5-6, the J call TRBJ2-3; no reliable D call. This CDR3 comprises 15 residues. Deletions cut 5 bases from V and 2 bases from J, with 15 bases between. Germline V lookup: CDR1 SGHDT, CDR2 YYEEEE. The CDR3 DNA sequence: TGTGCCAGCAGGCTCGGACCACCGGACACAGATACGCAGTATTTT. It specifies CASRLGPPDTDTQYF.

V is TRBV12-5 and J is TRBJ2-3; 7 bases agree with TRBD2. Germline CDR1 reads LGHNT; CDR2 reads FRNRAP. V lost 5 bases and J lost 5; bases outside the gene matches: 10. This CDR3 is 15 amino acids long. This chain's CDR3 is CASGPGGTGGDTQYF. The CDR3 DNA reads TGTGCTAGTGGTCCCGGGGGGACGGGAGGAGATACGCAGTATTTT.

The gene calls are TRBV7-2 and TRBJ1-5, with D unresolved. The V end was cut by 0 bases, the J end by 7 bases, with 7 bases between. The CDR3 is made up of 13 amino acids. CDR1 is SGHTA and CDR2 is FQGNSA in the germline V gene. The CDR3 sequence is CASSLAWGQPQHF. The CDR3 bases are TGTGCCAGCAGCTTAGCATGGGGACAGCCCCAGCATTTT. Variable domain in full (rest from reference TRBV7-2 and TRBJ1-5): GAGVSQSPSNKVTEKGKDVELRCDPISGHTALYWYRQSLGQGLEFLIYFQGNSAPDKSGLPSDRFSAERTGGSVSTLTIQRTQQEDSAVYLCASSLAWGQPQHFGDGTRLSIL.

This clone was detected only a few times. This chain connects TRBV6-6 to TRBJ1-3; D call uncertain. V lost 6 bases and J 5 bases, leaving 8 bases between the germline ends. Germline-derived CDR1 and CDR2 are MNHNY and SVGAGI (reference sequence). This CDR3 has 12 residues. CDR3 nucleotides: TGTGCCAGCAGCCTCCAGCGAAACACCATATATTTT. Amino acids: CASSLQRNTIYF.